Listed here are 17 T cell receptor beta chains from one sample, sequenced in a study of regulatory T cells in long-lasting Graves disease (dated by TCRdb to about 2021). The time point label, as the study defines it: newly diagnosed GD, antithyroid drugs for less than 3 months. For both TCR sequencing and RNA sequencing, RNA was extracted from PBMCs in TRIzol. Libraries were made using multiplex PCR. The sequencing machine was an Illumina HiSeq 4000. iRepertoire HTBI primers and Arm-PCR amplification of CDR3 regions were used to construct TCR beta libraries. TCRdb handled the public reads itself, with Q25 trimming in fastp and clone calling in MiXCR, and kept productive beta chains. Records with the same CDR3 protein are collapsed into one entry carrying the most frequent genes and DNA. Within this sample are 400,000 to 500,000 distinct CDR3 sequences, with about 15% of them counted one time only. Approximately 12% of the sample comes from the top ten.

Separately, the same data were catalogued under a study of T cells in Graves' hyperthyroidism and ophthalmopathy.

The specimen was peripheral blood mononuclear cells (PBMCs), collected at new diagnosis, from a patient treated with antithyroid drugs. These receptors came from a woman between 25 and 40 years old with Graves disease. Donor details come from another sample of the same person, matched by shared clones.

This clonotype was detected only a few times. V is TRBV7-3 and J is TRBJ2-1, with 13 bases fitting TRBD2. V lost 4 bases, J lost 15 bases, and 12 bases stayed unmatched. The CDR3 length is 15 residues. The germline V gene encodes CDR1 SGHTA and CDR2 FQGTGA. CDR3 sequence: CASSSTGTSGTIRFF. The CDR3 coding sequence is TGTGCCAGCAGCTCTACCGGGACTAGCGGGACCATCCGGTTCTTC.

The rearrangement joins TRBV24-1 to TRBJ2-1; D remains ambiguous. Germline V CDR1 and CDR2: KGHDR, SFDVKD. The CDR3 runs 17 residues. Trimming left V 4 bases short and J 3 bases short, with 18 bases between. The chain's CDR3 is CATSDPTDRGNYNEQFF. CDR3 coding DNA: TGTGCCACCAGTGACCCCACTGACCGTGGAAACTACAATGAGCAGTTCTTC.

This clonotype showed up just a few times. The chain links TRBV30 to TRBJ1-6, with D possibly being TRBD1 (6 bases). V was shortened by 4 bases and J by 8 bases, with 15 bases between the two germline ends. Germline V gene lookup returns CDR1 GTSNPN and CDR2 SVGIG (reference sequence). The CDR3 has 14 amino acids. CDR3 bases: TGTGCCTGGACCCCGGGGGCTGGGGATTCACCCCTCCACTTT. This translates into CAWTPGAGDSPLHF.

This clonotype has just a few counts. This chain links TRBV20-1 with TRBJ2-1; 11 positions agree with TRBD2. Trimming removed 2 bases from V and 3 bases from J; junction bases left unmatched: 18. CDR1 is DFQATT and CDR2 is SNEGSKA in the germline V gene (reference sequence). The CDR3 extends over 20 amino acids. Here the CDR3 DNA reads TGCAGTGCTAGAAGTTCTCGGGTGATTAGCGGGAGGGCCGTCTACAATGAGCAGTTCTTC. This translates into CSARSSRVISGRAVYNEQFF.

This clonotype was recorded many times. V and J are TRBV7-8 and TRBJ2-1, with TRBD2 matching over 10 bases. The CDR3 spans 17 residues. Germline V lookup: CDR1 SGHVS, CDR2 FQNEAQ. V gave up 5 bases and J gave up 5 bases; unmatched junction bases: 12. CDR3 protein: CASSHQRTSGRHNEQFF. CDR3 DNA sequence: TGTGCCAGCAGCCACCAAAGGACTAGCGGCCGTCACAATGAGCAGTTCTTC. Based on the CDR3 plus reference TRBV7-8 and TRBJ2-1, the full variable domain is GAGVSQSPRYKVAKRGQDVALRCDPISGHVSLFWYQQALGQGPEFLTYFQNEAQLDKSGLPSDRFFAERPEGSVSTLKIQRTQQEDSAVYLCASSHQRTSGRHNEQFFGPGTRLTVL.

The chain combines TRBV11-2 with TRBJ1-2, with D possibly being TRBD1 (6 bases). Per germline, CDR1 SGHAT and CDR2 FQNNGV. The CDR3 has 17 residues. Trimming cost V 5 bases and J 6 bases, with 25 bases left between them. CDR3 amino acids: CASSAYPFGQRNHGYTF. The CDR3 DNA reads as TGTGCCAGCAGCGCTTATCCTTTCGGACAGAGGAACCATGGCTACACCTTC.

This clonotype has more than one count but fewer than ten. The V and J genes are TRBV6-1 and TRBJ2-7; TRBD2 aligns across 10 bases. The CDR3 is 16 residues long. Germline-derived CDR1 and CDR2 are MNHNS and SASEGT. The ends lost 6 bases at V and 0 bases at J; junction bases unmatched: 8. The CDR3 loop reads CASRRAPSGSSYEQYF. The CDR3, as DNA: TGTGCCAGCAGACGAGCCCCTAGCGGGAGCTCCTACGAGCAGTACTTC.

Turning to this clonotype: This sequence is one base from a far larger clone and is likely a read error. The chain joins TRBV7-2 to TRBJ2-1, with a tentative D call TRBD2 (5 bases). The germline CDR1 and CDR2 sequences are SGHTA and FQGNSA. The CDR3 sequence is 14 residues long. The ends were cut back, 5 bases at V and 4 bases at J, with 12 bases in the middle. Here the CDR3 DNA reads TGTGCCAGCAGCGTTCCAGCGGCATACAATGAGCAGTTCTTC. This sequence encodes CASSVPAAYNEQFF.

On this clonotype itself: A much larger clone differs by one base, so this may be a read error. This chain connects TRBV27 to TRBJ2-2; TRBD2 matches 8 bases. This CDR3 region has 17 residues. Germline V gene sequence: CDR1 MNHEY, CDR2 SMNVEV (reference sequence). CDR3 sequence: CASSDYLAGSGSGELLF. CDR3 DNA sequence: TGTGCCAGCAGTGATTATCTAGCGGGTTCAGGGTCCGGGGAGCTGCTTTTT.

This clonotype was detected many times. This sequence joins TRBV7-2 and TRBJ1-2; 9 bases map to TRBD1. This CDR3 contains 13 residues. With 8 bases clipped from V and 5 bases from J, the junction kept 6 bases outside the gene matches. CDR1 is SGHTA and CDR2 is FQGNSA in the germline V gene. The CDR3 nucleotides read TGTGCCAGCCGGGACAGGGCTTTTTATGGCTACACCTTC. It codes for CASRDRAFYGYTF.

As concerns this clonotype: It is likely a read error: a sequence one base away is far more abundant. The CDR3 loop reads CASSRLRGNTEALF. The DNA for the CDR3 is TGTGCCAGCAGCCGACTCAGGGGGAACACTGAAGCTCTCTTT. The chain uses TRBV5-5 and TRBJ1-1, with 7 bases aligning to TRBD1. From germline, CDR1 is SGHKS and CDR2 YYEKEE (reference sequence). CDR3 size: 14 residues.

In its sample, this clonotype was seen many times. The chain couples TRBV6-5 to TRBJ2-7, with D unclear. Per the germline V gene, CDR1 is MNHEY and CDR2 is SVGAGI. The CDR3 has 15 residues. Trimming took off 0 bases at V and 5 bases at J, with 14 bases between the two ends. CDR3 in DNA: TGTGCCAGCAGTTACTCGAAACTCCTGGCCGACGAGCAGTACTTC. Protein product: CASSYSKLLADEQYF.

This clonotype was seen repeatedly, ten times or more. The chain joins TRBV20-1 to TRBJ2-7, with D possibly TRBD2 on 6 matching bases. V lost 2 bases and J 2 bases, leaving 16 bases between the germline ends. CDR1 and CDR2 from the germline V gene are DFQATT and SNEGSKA (reference sequence). The CDR3 has 15 residues. CDR3 protein: CSARLSLARPYEQYF. DNA of the CDR3: TGCAGTGCTAGATTATCTCTAGCGCGACCCTACGAGCAGTACTTC.

Ten or more counts support this clonotype. CDR3 bases: TGTGCCAGCAGCGGGGGCGGGGGGTCCGACTCCTACGAGCAGTACTTC. It yields the protein CASSGGGGSDSYEQYF. J is TRBJ2-7 and V is TRBV9; the match to TRBD2 covers 8 bases. Germline CDR1 SGDLS, CDR2 YYNGEE. Germline trimming cut 3 bases from V and 0 bases from J; bases unmatched to any gene: 8. The CDR3 has 16 residues. The whole variable domain, filled in from reference TRBV9 and TRBJ2-7, reads DSGVTQTPKHLITATGQRVTLRCSPRSGDLSVYWYQQSLDQGLQFLIQYYNGEERAKGNILERFSAQQFPDLHSELNLSSLELGDSALYFCASSGGGGSDSYEQYFGPGTRLTVT.

This clonotype was counted many times. The rearrangement joins TRBV28 to TRBJ2-5, with 9 bases that match TRBD2. Germline V CDR1 and CDR2: MDHEN, SYDVKM. This CDR3 has 16 amino acids. V dropped 3 bases and J dropped 3; count of bases not matched to a gene: 8. CDR3: CASSFRTSGRKETQYF. The DNA of the CDR3 is TGTGCCAGCAGTTTTCGTACTAGCGGGCGAAAAGAGACCCAGTACTTC.

This clonotype was recorded many times. This chain's CDR3 is CSASTSGLINEQFF. As DNA, the CDR3 is TGCAGTGCTTCGACTAGCGGGCTTATCAATGAGCAGTTCTTC. The chain recombines TRBV20-1 with TRBJ2-1; TRBD2 agrees at 10 bases. Germline assignment: CDR1 DFQATT and CDR2 SNEGSKA (reference sequence). The CDR3 sequence is 14 residues long. The V gene end was trimmed by 5 bases and the J gene end by 6 bases; junction bases not matched to a gene: 7.

Regarding this clonotype: One end of the junction does not line up with germline, which may come from a read error. The V call is TRBV5-1, the J call TRBJ2-1, with no clear D. The germline V gene has CDR1 SGHRS and CDR2 YFSETQ. The CDR3 runs 11 residues. The CDR3 region is CASRLEGEQFF. CDR3 DNA: TGCGCCAGCAGGTTGGAAGGTGAGCAGTTCTTC. The full variable domain, with the rest looked up from reference TRBV5-1 and TRBJ2-1, is KAGVTQTPRYLIKTRGQQVTLSCSPISGHRSVSWYQQTPGQGLQFLFEYFSETQRNKGNFPGRFSGRQFSNSRSEMNVSTLELGDSALYLCASRLEGEQFFGPGTRLTVL.